This T cell receptor (beta chain) comes out of a study of technical replicates of blood from several donors. Germline values: CDR1 SGHTA, CDR2 FQGTGA. This CDR3 is 13 amino acids long. V dropped 6 bases and J dropped 3; count of bases not matched to a gene: 4. Clones were sequenced by immunoSEQ multiplex PCR, and TCRdb holds only the in-frame ones, with some missing. Here the sample spans approximately 70,000 clones, about 97% being singletons. The origin of this receptor is a human donor in good health. What was sequenced was T cells isolated from PBMCs. J is TRBJ1-2 and V is TRBV7-3, with 7 bases fitting TRBD1. The CDR3 coding sequence is TGTGCCAGCAGTCCAGACAGGGACTATGGCTACACCTTC. Protein: CASSPDRDYGYTF. Using reference TRBV7-3 and TRBJ1-2 for the parts outside the CDR3, the full variable domain is GAGVSQTPSNKVTEKGKYVELRCDPISGHTALYWYRQSLGQGPEFLIYFQGTGAADDSGLPNDRFFAVRPEGSVSTLKIQRTERGDSAVYLCASSPDRDYGYTFGSGTRLTVV.